This T cell receptor (beta chain) was obtained from a study of tumor-infiltrating lymphocytes in localized non-small cell lung cancer. Study-wide background: The cohort mixed smokers and never-smokers, several histologies, and some post-neoadjuvant-chemotherapy samples. From each patient, both tumor and uninvolved lung, non-adjacent to tumor, were sampled.

The CDR3 is 14 amino acids. The V segment lost 4 bases and the J segment 5 bases; nucleotides outside the gene matches: 9. The germline CDR1 and CDR2 sequences are SGHRS and YFSETQ. On this clone: As yet, its antigen is unknown.

Here immunoSEQ multiplex PCR was the method, and the copy in TCRdb shows in-frame clones only, minus some. The repertoire holds about 15,000 clones, with around 70% as singletons. Study-level results: Different pieces of the same tissue were used for each assay. TCR sequencing covered a subset of patients with enough tissue.

The specimen sequenced was uninvolved lung tissue not adjacent to the tumor. The chain carries TRBV5-1 and TRBJ2-7; 7 nucleotides match TRBD2. The sequence came from a human donor with non-small cell lung cancer. Here the CDR3 reads CASSPRGETHEQYF. CDR3 sequence (DNA): TGCGCCAGCAGCCCCCGGGGGGAGACCCACGAGCAGTACTTC.